This T cell receptor beta chain derives from a study of blood T cell repertoires in COVID-19. Generated by immunoSEQ multiplex PCR, the TCRdb table keeps only in-frame clones and is missing some. The table lists just under 350,000 clones, about 87% of them singletons. Deletions cut 4 bases from V and 7 bases from J, with 8 bases between. This CDR3 spans 12 amino acids. Germline CDR1 MGHRA, CDR2 YSYEKL. Sequencing was carried out using peripheral blood. The receptor's source is a woman aged 45-65 years with COVID-19, enrolled during active disease. This rearrangement joins TRBV4-1 to TRBJ2-1, with D perhaps TRBD2 (6 bases). The DNA of the CDR3 is TGCGCCAGCAGCCTTGGGGGGAATGAGCAGTTCTTC. Translated: CASSLGGNEQFF.